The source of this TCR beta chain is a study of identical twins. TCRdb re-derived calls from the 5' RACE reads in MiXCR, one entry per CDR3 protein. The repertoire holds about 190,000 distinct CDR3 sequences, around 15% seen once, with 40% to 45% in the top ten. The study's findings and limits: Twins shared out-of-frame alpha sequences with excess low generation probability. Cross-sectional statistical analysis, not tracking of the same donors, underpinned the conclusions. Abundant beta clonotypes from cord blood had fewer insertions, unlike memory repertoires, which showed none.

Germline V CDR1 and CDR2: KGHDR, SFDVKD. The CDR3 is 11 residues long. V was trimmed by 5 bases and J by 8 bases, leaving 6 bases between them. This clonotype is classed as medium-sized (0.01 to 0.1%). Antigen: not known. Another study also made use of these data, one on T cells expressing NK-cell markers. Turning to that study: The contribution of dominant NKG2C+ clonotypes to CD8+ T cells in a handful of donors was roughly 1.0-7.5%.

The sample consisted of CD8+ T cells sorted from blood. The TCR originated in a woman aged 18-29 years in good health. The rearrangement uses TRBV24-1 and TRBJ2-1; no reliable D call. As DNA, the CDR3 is TGTGCCACCAGTGGGGGTCATGAGCAGTTCTTC. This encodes CATSGGHEQFF.